The clone carrying this T cell receptor beta chain has a single count. The antigen is undetermined. The source of the sample is a study of T cells in Graves' hyperthyroidism and ophthalmopathy. Study-wide background: Blood from the periphery was taken at initial diagnosis, before any treatment. Study-wide points: Blood shared most expanded thyroid clonotypes above 0.001. The model's output predicted ophthalmopathy at a median of about 6.5 months prior to onset.

V lost 1 base, J lost 3 bases, and 6 bases stayed unmatched. This CDR3 is 15 amino acids long. Germline V gene data show CDR1 as SGHAT and CDR2 as FQNNGV. The investigators amplified TCR beta CDR3 regions from RNA transcripts. TCR CDR3 underwent first-round RT-PCR with the HTBI primer set. Using its own MiXCR run on the multiplex PCR reads, TCRdb lists one record per CDR3 protein. The table shows more than 500,000 distinct CDR3 sequences, with 15% to 20% occurring only once. The source of this sequence is a woman aged 25 to 39 with Graves' ophthalmopathy. Sequencing input: blood. This chain uses TRBV11-2 with TRBJ2-7, with TRBD1 matching 7 bases. The CDR3 loop reads CASSLAPGQRYEQYF. The CDR3, as DNA: TGTGCCAGCAGCTTAGCCCCGGGACAGCGCTACGAGCAGTACTTC.